These 22 T cell receptor beta chains originate from one sample sequenced in a study of blood T cell repertoires in COVID-19. The table came from immunoSEQ multiplex PCR; TCRdb's copy has only in-frame clones and leaves some out. This table has about 140,000 clones, 84% appearing once. The sequenced sample was peripheral blood. The receptors derive from a man in his thirties or forties with COVID-19, enrolled during active disease.

The rearrangement joins TRBV19 to TRBJ1-1; 9 nucleotides align to TRBD1. V gave up 5 bases and J gave up 6 bases; unmatched junction bases: 7. Germline V lookup: CDR1 LNHDA, CDR2 SQIVND (reference sequence). This CDR3 has 14 residues. The CDR3 bases are TGTGCCAGTAGTCGGGGACAGGGTGTGTCTGAAGCTTTCTTT. Encoded protein: CASSRGQGVSEAFF.

CDR3 protein: CASSADRWSSGNTIYF. The CDR3, as DNA: TGTGCCAGCAGTGCAGACAGGTGGAGCTCTGGAAACACCATATATTTT. The rearrangement joins TRBV2 to TRBJ1-3; perhaps TRBD1 as D (6 bases). Trimming cost V 4 bases and J 0 bases, with 13 bases left between them. The CDR3 sequence is 16 residues long. Germline V lookup: CDR1 SNHLY, CDR2 FYNNEI.

The J gene is TRBJ2-1, the V gene TRBV7-9, with TRBD2 as a possible D gene (6 bases). There are 16 residues in the CDR3. The V and J ends lost 2 bases and 1 base respectively, with 12 bases between them. Looked up from germline, CDR1 is SEHNR and CDR2 is FQNEAQ (reference sequence). CDR3 in DNA: TGTGCCAGCAGCTTAATCGGAGGGGCGTCCTACAATGAGCAGTTCTTC. This encodes CASSLIGGASYNEQFF.

The V and J genes are TRBV3-1 (or the pseudogene TRBV3-2) and TRBJ2-3, with 7 bases identical to TRBD1. Germline lookup yields CDR1 LGHDT and CDR2 YNNKEL (reference sequence). The CDR3 covers 15 residues. The V gene end was trimmed by 0 bases and the J gene end by 6 bases; junction bases not matched to a gene: 6. The CDR3 nucleotides are TGTGCCAGCAGCCAAGATGGCAGGGGGTTCGATACGCAGTATTTT. Residues: CASSQDGRGFDTQYF.

The V call is TRBV15, the J call TRBJ2-5; 8 bases line up with TRBD1. This CDR3 region has 12 residues. The trim removed 8 bases at V and 4 bases at J, leaving 3 bases unmatched. The germline CDR1 and CDR2 sequences are LNHNV and YYDKDF (reference sequence). The CDR3 DNA reads as TGTGCCACCGGACAGGGAAGAGAGACCCAGTACTTC. It is translated as CATGQGRETQYF.

This chain joins TRBV6-5 and TRBJ2-1; 10 bases are shared with TRBD1. The CDR3 covers 15 residues. J gave up 6 bases and V 10 bases, and 12 bases lay outside the gene matches. Germline assignment: CDR1 MNHEY and CDR2 SVGAGI. The CDR3 nucleotides read TGTGCCACGATCACCGGGACAGGGGTAACCAATGAGCAGTTCTTC. It translates to CATITGTGVTNEQFF.

The chain carries TRBV28 and TRBJ2-7; 7 nucleotides match TRBD1. CDR1 is MDHEN, CDR2 SYDVKM, per germline. This CDR3 has 14 residues. V shed 0 bases and J 4 bases; nucleotides not matched to a gene: 3. CDR3 sequence: CASSLWGQRYEQYF. The CDR3 nucleotides are TGTGCCAGCAGTTTATGGGGACAGAGATACGAGCAGTACTTC.

The chain has TRBV6-7 and TRBJ1-5; D unclear. TRBV6-7 is placed among ORFs of uncertain function. The CDR3 covers 13 residues. V was clipped by 2 bases and J by 5 bases, with 7 bases between them. The CDR3 sequence is CASSYVPDQPQHF. The CDR3 bases are TGTGCCAGCAGTTACGTTCCAGATCAGCCCCAGCATTTT.

The J gene is TRBJ2-7, the V gene TRBV4-1; 8 bases agree with TRBD1. Looked up from germline, CDR1 is MGHRA and CDR2 is YSYEKL. The J segment lost 1 base and the V segment lost 0 bases, leaving 11 bases of the junction unmatched. The CDR3 length is 18 residues. Here the CDR3 DNA reads TGCGCCAGCAGCCAAGAACCCCCCCGACAGGGGATATCCTACGAGCAGTACTTC. Encoded protein: CASSQEPPRQGISYEQYF.

The chain links TRBV2 to TRBJ1-3; the match to TRBD1 covers 7 bases. V shed 7 bases and J 2 bases; nucleotides not matched to a gene: 8. The germline CDR1 and CDR2 sequences are SNHLY and FYNNEI. The CDR3 consists of 15 residues. The CDR3 here is CASTPDRATGNTIYF. CDR3 in DNA: TGTGCCAGCACGCCCGACAGGGCTACTGGAAACACCATATATTTT.

The genes are TRBV5-1 and TRBJ2-7; 7 positions match TRBD2. Trimming took 5 bases from V and 1 from J; bases not matched to a gene: 6. Germline CDR1 is SGHRS and CDR2 is YFSETQ. The CDR3 consists of 14 residues. The CDR3 protein is CASRVTSTSYEQYF. Here the CDR3 DNA reads TGCGCCAGCAGGGTGACTAGCACGTCCTACGAGCAGTACTTC.

The chain carries TRBV24-1 and TRBJ2-1, with 11 bases aligning to TRBD2. Germline V gives CDR1 KGHDR, CDR2 SFDVKD. The CDR3 totals 16 residues. V shed 5 bases, J shed 9 bases, and the junction held 11 bases outside the gene matches. The DNA for the CDR3 is TGTGCCACCAGTGGTACTAGCGGGGGAGGGCCTGGTGAGCAGTTCTTC. Translation: CATSGTSGGGPGEQFF.

V and J are TRBV7-2 and TRBJ2-5; tentatively, D is TRBD2 (5 bases). Per the germline V gene, CDR1 is SGHTA and CDR2 is FQGNSA. This CDR3 comprises 15 residues. The ends were cut back, 5 bases at V and 2 bases at J, with 15 bases in the middle. The CDR3 protein is CASSPGGRRQETQYF. CDR3 nucleotide sequence: TGTGCCAGCAGCCCCGGAGGTAGGCGGCAAGAGACCCAGTACTTC.

The chain joins TRBV27 to TRBJ1-4; possible D gene TRBD1, 5 bases. Germline V CDR1 and CDR2: MNHEY, SMNVEV (reference sequence). The ends were cut back, 7 bases at V and 6 bases at J, with 15 bases in the middle. The CDR3 spans 14 residues. CDR3 residues: CASTGTGEDEKLFF. CDR3 bases: TGTGCCAGCACCGGGACGGGGGAGGATGAAAAACTGTTTTTT.

This clone was recorded only once. This chain uses TRBV11-1 with TRBJ2-2; TRBD2 aligns across 7 bases. Germline CDR1 is SGHAT and CDR2 is FQDESV (reference sequence). The CDR3 runs 15 residues. V lost 6 bases to trimming and J lost 3 bases; unmatched junction nucleotides: 7. The CDR3 DNA follows: TGTGCCAGCAGAGCCAGTAGCGGGTACACCGGGGAGCTGTTTTTT. Amino acid sequence: CASRASSGYTGELFF.

The chain uses TRBV28 and TRBJ1-2; 7 bases match TRBD1. Trimming took 6 bases from V and 8 from J; bases not matched to a gene: 18. Germline V gene lookup returns CDR1 MDHEN and CDR2 SYDVKM. This CDR3 comprises 16 residues. The DNA of the CDR3 is TGTGCCAGCAGGGTGGGGGACAGCGCGATTTATCGAGGCTACACCTTC. Protein sequence: CASRVGDSAIYRGYTF.

This sequence joins TRBV30 and TRBJ2-7, with a tentative D call TRBD2 (5 bases). The CDR3 runs to 14 residues. The V and J ends lost 2 bases and 2 bases respectively, with 13 bases between them. Germline-derived CDR1 and CDR2 are GTSNPN and SVGIG (reference sequence). The CDR3 here is CAWSRESSPYEQYF. CDR3 sequence (DNA): TGTGCCTGGAGTCGGGAAAGCTCCCCCTACGAGCAGTACTTC.

This clone was seen more than once but under ten times. The chain is built from TRBV4-2 and TRBJ1-3; D is unresolved. CDR1 and CDR2 (germline): LGHNA, YNFKEQ. The V end lost 1 base, the J end lost 8 bases, and 18 bases lay between the germline ends. The CDR3 loop spans 16 amino acids. CDR3 residues: CASSQAAGEGGDTIYF. As DNA, the CDR3 is TGTGCCAGCAGCCAAGCCGCCGGGGAGGGTGGGGACACCATATATTTT.

Note on this clone: Other DNA sequences within the sample encode an identical CDR3. The chain is built from TRBV19 and TRBJ1-5; D is undetermined. With 2 bases removed from V and 4 bases from J, the gap between germline ends came to 3 bases. The CDR3 has 12 residues. Per germline, CDR1 LNHDA and CDR2 SQIVND (reference sequence). The CDR3 region has the DNA TGTGCCAGTAGTATACTGAATCAGCCCCAGCATTTT. It codes for CASSILNQPQHF.

The chain employs TRBV28 and TRBJ2-1, with 11 bases aligning to TRBD2. CDR3 length: 15 amino acids. CDR1 and CDR2 from the germline V gene are MDHEN and SYDVKM. V trimming: 3 bases; J trimming: 7 bases; junction bases outside the gene matches: 5. The CDR3 DNA follows: TGTGCCAGCAGTTTGACTAGCGGGAACGGTAATGAGCAGTTCTTC. Residues: CASSLTSGNGNEQFF.

J is TRBJ1-6 and V is TRBV28; 7 bases agree with TRBD1. The CDR3 consists of 19 residues. The germline V gene has CDR1 MDHEN and CDR2 SYDVKM. V lost 3 bases to trimming and J lost 7 bases; unmatched junction nucleotides: 18. Here the CDR3 reads CASSLGTIKSGTANSPLHF. The CDR3 DNA sequence: TGTGCCAGCAGTTTGGGCACTATTAAATCCGGGACAGCGAATTCACCCCTCCACTTT. Combining the CDR3 with reference TRBV28 and TRBJ1-6 gives the whole variable domain DVKVTQSSRYLVKRTGEKVFLECVQDMDHENMFWYRQDPGLGLRLIYFSYDVKMKEKGDIPEGYSVSREKKERFSLILESASTNQTSMYLCASSLGTIKSGTANSPLHFGNGTRLTVT.

The J gene is TRBJ2-5, the V gene TRBV28; 7 bases match TRBD2. CDR1 is MDHEN and CDR2 is SYDVKM in the germline V gene. J lost 2 bases, V lost 3 bases, and 12 bases had no gene match. The CDR3 is 17 amino acids. The CDR3 region has the DNA TGTGCCAGCAGTTTGGCCGGGGGACTAACTTCACAAGAGACCCAGTACTTC. It specifies CASSLAGGLTSQETQYF.